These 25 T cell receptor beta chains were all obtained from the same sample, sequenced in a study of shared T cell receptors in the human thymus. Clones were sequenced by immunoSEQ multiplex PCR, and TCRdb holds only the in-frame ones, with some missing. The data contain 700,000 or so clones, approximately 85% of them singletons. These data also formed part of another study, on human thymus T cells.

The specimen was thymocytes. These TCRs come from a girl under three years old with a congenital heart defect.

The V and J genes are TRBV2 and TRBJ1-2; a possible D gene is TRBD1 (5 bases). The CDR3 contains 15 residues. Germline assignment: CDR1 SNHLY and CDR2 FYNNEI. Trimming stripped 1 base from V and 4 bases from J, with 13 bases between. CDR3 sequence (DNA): TGTGCCAGCAGTGAAGGCGCAGGGTCCCTCTATGGCTACACCTTC. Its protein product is CASSEGAGSLYGYTF.

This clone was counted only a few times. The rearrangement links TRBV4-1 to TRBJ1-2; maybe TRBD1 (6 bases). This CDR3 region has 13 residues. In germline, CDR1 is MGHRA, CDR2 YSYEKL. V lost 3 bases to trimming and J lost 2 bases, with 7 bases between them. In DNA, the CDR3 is TGCGCCAGCAGCCACACAGGGAACTATGGCTACACCTTC. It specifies CASSHTGNYGYTF.

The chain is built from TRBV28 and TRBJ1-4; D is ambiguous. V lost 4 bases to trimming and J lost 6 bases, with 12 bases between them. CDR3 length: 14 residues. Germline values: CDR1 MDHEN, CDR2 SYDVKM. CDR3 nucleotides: TGTGCCAGCAGTTCTCCGGAGGGTGATGAAAAACTGTTTTTT. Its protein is CASSSPEGDEKLFF.

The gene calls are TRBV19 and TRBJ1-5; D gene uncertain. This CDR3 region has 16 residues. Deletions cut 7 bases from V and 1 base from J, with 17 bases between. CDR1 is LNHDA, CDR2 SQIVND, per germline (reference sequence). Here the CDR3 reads CASKGGKEASNQPQHF. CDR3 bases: TGTGCCAGTAAGGGAGGGAAAGAGGCGAGCAATCAGCCCCAGCATTTT. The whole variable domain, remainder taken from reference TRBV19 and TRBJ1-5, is DGGITQSPKYLFRKEGQNVTLSCEQNLNHDAMYWYRQDPGQGLRLIYYSQIVNDFQKGDIAEGYSVSREKKESFPLTVTSAQKNPTAFYLCASKGGKEASNQPQHFGDGTRLSIL.

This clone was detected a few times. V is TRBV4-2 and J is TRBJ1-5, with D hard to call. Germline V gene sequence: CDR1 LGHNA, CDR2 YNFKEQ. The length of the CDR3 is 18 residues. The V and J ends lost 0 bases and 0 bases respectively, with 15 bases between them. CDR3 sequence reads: CASSQDLGGSNSNQPQHF. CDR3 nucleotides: TGTGCCAGCAGCCAAGATCTAGGAGGGTCTAATAGCAATCAGCCCCAGCATTTT.

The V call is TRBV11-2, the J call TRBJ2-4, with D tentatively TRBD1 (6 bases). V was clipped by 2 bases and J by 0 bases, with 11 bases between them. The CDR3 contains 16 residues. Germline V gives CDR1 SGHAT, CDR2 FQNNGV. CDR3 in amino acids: CASSLTGILAKNIQYF. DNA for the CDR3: TGTGCCAGCAGCTTAACAGGGATCCTAGCCAAAAACATTCAGTACTTC.

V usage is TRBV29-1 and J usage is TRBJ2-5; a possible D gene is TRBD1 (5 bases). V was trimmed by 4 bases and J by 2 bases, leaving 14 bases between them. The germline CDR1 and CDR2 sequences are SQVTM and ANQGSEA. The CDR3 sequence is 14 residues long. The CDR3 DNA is TGCAGCGTTGGGGGATCAGGGATTCAAGAGACCCAGTACTTC. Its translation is CSVGGSGIQETQYF.

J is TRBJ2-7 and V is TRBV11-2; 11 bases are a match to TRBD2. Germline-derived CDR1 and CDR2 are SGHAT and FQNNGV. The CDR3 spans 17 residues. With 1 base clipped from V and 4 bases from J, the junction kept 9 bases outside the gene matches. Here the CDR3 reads CASSLVGLAGGQYEQYF. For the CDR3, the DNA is TGTGCCAGCAGCTTAGTGGGGCTAGCGGGGGGCCAATACGAGCAGTACTTC.

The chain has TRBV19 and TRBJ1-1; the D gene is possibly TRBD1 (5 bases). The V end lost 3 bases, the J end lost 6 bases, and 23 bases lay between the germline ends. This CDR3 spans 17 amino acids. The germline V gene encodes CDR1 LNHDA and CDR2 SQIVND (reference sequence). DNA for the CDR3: TGTGCCAGTAGTATTTCCCCCCCAGGGCATCGGAGGGCTGAAGCTTTCTTT. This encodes CASSISPPGHRRAEAFF.

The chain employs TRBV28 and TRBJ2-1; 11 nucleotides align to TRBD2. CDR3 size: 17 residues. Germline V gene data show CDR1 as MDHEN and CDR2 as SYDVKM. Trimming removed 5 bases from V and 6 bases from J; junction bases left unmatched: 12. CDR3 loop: CASSPRLAGGISNEQFF. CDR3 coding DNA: TGTGCCAGCAGTCCCCGGCTAGCGGGGGGTATAAGCAATGAGCAGTTCTTC.

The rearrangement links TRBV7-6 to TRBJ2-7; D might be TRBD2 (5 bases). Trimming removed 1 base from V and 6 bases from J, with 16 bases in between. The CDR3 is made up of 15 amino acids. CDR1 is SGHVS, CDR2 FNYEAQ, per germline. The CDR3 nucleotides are TGTGCCAGCAGCTTAGAATGGCGTCGGGAAGGCGAGCAGTACTTC. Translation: CASSLEWRREGEQYF.

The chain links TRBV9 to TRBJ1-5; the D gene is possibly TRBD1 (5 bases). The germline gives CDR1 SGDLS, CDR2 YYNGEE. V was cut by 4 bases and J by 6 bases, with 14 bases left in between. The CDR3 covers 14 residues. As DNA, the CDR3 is TGTGCCAGCAGCCCACCAGGGATTGGTCAGCCCCAGCATTTT. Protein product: CASSPPGIGQPQHF.

CDR3 sequence (DNA): TGCGCCAGCAGCCAGAAGGGACAGGGCCCTGACCTGCGAGCCTACGAGCAGTACTTC. The encoded protein is CASSQKGQGPDLRAYEQYF. This sequence joins TRBV4-1 and TRBJ2-5; 9 nucleotides align to TRBD1. The J call is uncertain, as TRBJ2-7 better fits the DNA end. Per the germline V gene, CDR1 is MGHRA and CDR2 is YSYEKL. CDR3 length: 19 amino acids.

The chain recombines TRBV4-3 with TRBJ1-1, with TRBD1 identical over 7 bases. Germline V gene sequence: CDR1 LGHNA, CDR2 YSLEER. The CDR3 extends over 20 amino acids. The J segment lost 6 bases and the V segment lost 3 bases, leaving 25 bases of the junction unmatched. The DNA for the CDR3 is TGCGCCAGCAGCCATGCTAAGAGGGCAAGGGGGCCGGAGCCACCGGCTGAAGCTTTCTTT. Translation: CASSHAKRARGPEPPAEAFF.

CDR3 residues: CASSSTGEDTEAFF. CDR3 nucleotides: TGTGCCAGCAGCTCAACAGGGGAGGACACTGAAGCTTTCTTT. The genes are TRBV7-3 and TRBJ1-1, with TRBD1 matching over 7 bases. V lost 4 bases, J lost 3 bases, and 5 bases stayed unmatched. The CDR3 length is 14 residues. The V gene's germline CDR1 is SGHTA and CDR2 FQGTGA.

CDR3 amino acids: CASSETGKFATNEKLFF. The DNA for the CDR3 is TGTGCCAGCAGTGAAACAGGGAAATTTGCAACTAATGAAAAACTGTTTTTT. This chain connects TRBV25-1 to TRBJ1-4, with D possibly matching TRBD1 (6 bases). V was cut by 2 bases and J by 0 bases, with 13 bases left in between. CDR3 size: 17 residues. Germline CDR1 MGHDK, CDR2 SYGVNS.

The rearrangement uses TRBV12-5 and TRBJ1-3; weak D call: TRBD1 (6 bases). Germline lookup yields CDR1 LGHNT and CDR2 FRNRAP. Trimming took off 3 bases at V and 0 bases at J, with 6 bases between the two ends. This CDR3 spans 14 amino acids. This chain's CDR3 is CASGFRGSGNTIYF. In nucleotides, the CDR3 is TGTGCTAGTGGTTTCAGGGGCTCTGGAAACACCATATATTTT.

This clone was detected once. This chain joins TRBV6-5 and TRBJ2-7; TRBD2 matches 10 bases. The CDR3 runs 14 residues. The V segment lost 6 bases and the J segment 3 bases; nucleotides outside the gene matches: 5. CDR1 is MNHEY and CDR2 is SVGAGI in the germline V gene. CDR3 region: CASRILAGSYEQYF. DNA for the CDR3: TGTGCCAGCAGAATACTAGCGGGGAGCTACGAGCAGTACTTC.

For the CDR3, the DNA is TGTGCCAGCAGTCTGGGAGCAGGGGGCTATGGCTACACCTTC. Its protein product is CASSLGAGGYGYTF. The chain combines TRBV6-6 with TRBJ1-2; 7 bases line up with TRBD1. After removal of 5 bases from V and 4 bases from J, the junction contained 7 bases not matched to a gene. Germline V gene lookup returns CDR1 MNHNY and CDR2 SVGAGI (reference sequence). The CDR3 extends over 14 amino acids.

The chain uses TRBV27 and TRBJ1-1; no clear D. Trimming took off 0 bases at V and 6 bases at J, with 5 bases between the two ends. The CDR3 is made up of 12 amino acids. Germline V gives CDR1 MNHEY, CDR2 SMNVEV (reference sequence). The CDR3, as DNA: TGTGCCAGCAGTTTATCTTCCTCTGAAGCTTTCTTT. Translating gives CASSLSSSEAFF.

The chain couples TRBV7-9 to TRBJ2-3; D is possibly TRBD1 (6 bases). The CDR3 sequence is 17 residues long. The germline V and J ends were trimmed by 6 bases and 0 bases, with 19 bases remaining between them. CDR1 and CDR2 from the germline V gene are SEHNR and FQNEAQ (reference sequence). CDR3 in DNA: TGTGCCAGCAGGGGGCAGGGGCTTACTACTAGCACAGATACGCAGTATTTT. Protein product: CASRGQGLTTSTDTQYF.

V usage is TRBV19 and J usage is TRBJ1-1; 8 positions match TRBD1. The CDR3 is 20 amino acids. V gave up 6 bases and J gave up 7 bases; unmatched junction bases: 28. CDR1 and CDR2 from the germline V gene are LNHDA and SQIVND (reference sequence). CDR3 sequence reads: CASRRVSGVGVTGGGNEAFF. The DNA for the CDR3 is TGTGCCAGTAGGAGGGTCAGCGGGGTAGGCGTTACAGGGGGGGGAAATGAAGCTTTCTTT.

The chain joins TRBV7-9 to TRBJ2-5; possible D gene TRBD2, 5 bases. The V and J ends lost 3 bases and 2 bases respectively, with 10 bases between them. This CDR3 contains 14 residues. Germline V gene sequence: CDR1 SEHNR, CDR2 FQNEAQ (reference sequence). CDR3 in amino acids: CASSLRADQETQYF. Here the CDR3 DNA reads TGTGCCAGCAGCTTGCGGGCGGATCAAGAGACCCAGTACTTC.

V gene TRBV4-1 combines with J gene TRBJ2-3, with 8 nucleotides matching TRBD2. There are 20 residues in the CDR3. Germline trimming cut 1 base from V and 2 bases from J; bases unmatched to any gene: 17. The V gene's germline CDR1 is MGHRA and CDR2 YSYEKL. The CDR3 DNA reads TGCGCCAGCAGCCAAGCCACCCCTGAGCGGGGGTCGAGTCTCACAGATACGCAGTATTTT. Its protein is CASSQATPERGSSLTDTQYF.

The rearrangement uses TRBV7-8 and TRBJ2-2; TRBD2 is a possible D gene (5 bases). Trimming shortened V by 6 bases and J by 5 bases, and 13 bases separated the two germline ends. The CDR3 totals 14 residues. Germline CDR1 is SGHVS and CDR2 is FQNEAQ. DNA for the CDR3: TGTGCCAGCAGTTCCCGCGGGCGGACCGGGGAGCTGTTTTTT. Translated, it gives CASSSRGRTGELFF.